The source of this TCR beta chain is a study of Ad26.COV2.S vaccination and SARS-CoV-2 variants (dated by TCRdb to 2020 to 2023). Context from the whole study: Donors in the vaccine arm were drawn from COV1001, a phase I-IIa trial of Ad26.COV2.S in healthy adults that was multicentre, randomized, double-blind and placebo-controlled. Ad26.COV2.S was given intramuscularly at 5x10^10 or 1x10^11 viral particles, as a single shot or as two shots 56 days apart. The specificity and breadth of SARS-CoV-2-reactive T cell receptors after Ad26.COV2.S vaccination were assessed by TCRbeta repertoire sequencing. A total of 32 samples were included in the TCR-sequenced set, comprising roughly 19 Ad26.COV2.S vaccine recipients, 5 placebo recipients and 8 SARS-CoV-2 convalescent individuals. Trial participants were randomized into five groups of five, in which low-dose or high-dose Ad26.COV2.S was given once or twice, or placebo was given on both occasions. Investigators did not know the trial group allocation while performing experiments and assessing outcomes.

Broad study findings and their caveats: Spike-specific TCR breadth was higher in Ad26.COV2.S recipients than in placebo recipients (P = 0.0014). The study was not powered for comparison of responses between vaccine doses or regimens. Vaccine and placebo recipients had comparable non-spike TCR breadth, which fits with the vaccine containing only spike. After vaccination, substantial breadth of spike-specific CD8+ and CD4+ T cell responses was reported. The authors noted that total T cell responses may have been underestimated by the TCR breadth and depth analyses.

As regards this clone: What this receptor recognizes is not known. Base qualities are missing; no much larger clone stands one base away.

In light of the paper, this sample's treatment or condition label describes: 15 to 20 received Ad26.COV2.S at low or high dose, single or two shots; 5 received placebo; per-sample allocation not given. Repertoires of vaccine and placebo recipients were sequenced from samples collected on day 63 after the first injection. Cohort 1b enrolled some 25 adults aged 18-55 years at a single site in Boston, USA, between 29 July and 7 August 2020. Ad26.COV2.S was a replication-incompetent adenovirus type 26 vector expressing a prefusion-stabilized SARS-CoV-2 spike protein from the original Wuhan strain. The immunoSEQ Assay was the method used to sequence TCRbeta CDR3 regions. After extraction, genomic DNA underwent amplification by bias-controlled multiplex PCR, followed by high-throughput sequencing. For the original study's pipeline: To quantify the absolute abundance of every unique TCRbeta CDR3 region, sequences were collapsed and filtered. Usable DNA was measured by amplifying reference genes present in all nucleated cells, and TCRbeta template counts were normalized to that usable DNA to estimate T cell fraction. Repertoire TCRs were annotated as SARS-CoV-2-specific when V gene, CDR3 amino acid sequence and J gene were exactly matched to a known reactive TCR set. The reference SARS-CoV-2 TCR set came from MIRA and was filtered for enrichment in COVID-19-positive ImmuneCODE repertoires, removing public or cross-reactive TCRs. Drawing on the MIRA antigens, annotated TCRs were analysed further at the level of specific ORF or position within ORF. Breadth was defined as annotated unique rearrangements over total unique productive rearrangements; depth was the summed frequency of those rearrangements. TCR breadth was compared between groups using two-sided Wilcoxon rank-sum tests. The immuneACCESS repertoire file appears here via TCRdb, limited to in-frame rearrangements. These files lack a portion of the clones; in checked studies, under half of the deficit traces to unresolved V genes, and the cause of the others is not known. That table is the source of V, J and clone size, and D and trimming were worked out from the DNA. This sample gives a few hundred thousand clones in total; 89% of them show up just once. Around 1.9% of the sample rests with the top ten.

The source is a person aged 18-60 years who received the Ad26.COV2.S COVID-19 vaccine or a placebo. This material consisted of peripheral blood, taken in a trial of Ad26.COV2.S vaccine versus placebo.

Read as DNA, the sequence is TGTGCCAGCCGGGGGGAGGGCCGGGGGTACAATGAGCAGTTCTTC. This is translated as CASRGEGRGYNEQFF. The chain employs TRBV28 and TRBJ2-1; 7 central bases correspond to TRBD2. From cysteine to phenylalanine, the CDR3 is 15 amino acids long. Only the CDR3 part of the read is kept: 45 bases, read in frame from the first base. V is trimmed back by 8 bases and J by 4 bases, and the junction contains 11 bases that no gene match accounts for. CDR1 and CDR2, looked up from the germline V gene, are MDHEN and SYDVKM.